This passage covers 18 T cell receptor beta chains from one sample sequenced in a study of blood T cell repertoires in COVID-19. Sequencing was performed with immunoSEQ multiplex PCR; in TCRdb, only in-frame clones are kept and a portion is missing. The sample contains 95,000 to 110,000 clones, 84% of which appear only once. The sample comprised peripheral blood. The receptors shown here come from a human donor in a cohort sampled during active COVID-19.

V is TRBV29-1 and J is TRBJ2-1; 8 bases fit TRBD2. CDR1 is SQVTM, CDR2 ANQGSEA, per germline. The V gene end was trimmed by 1 base and the J gene end by 12 bases; junction bases not matched to a gene: 5. The CDR3 totals 12 residues. CDR3 bases: TGCAGCGTTGAAGTGACTAGCGTGACGCAGTTCTTC. Its protein product is CSVEVTSVTQFF.

The rearrangement joins TRBV7-9 to TRBJ1-1; D is uncertain. CDR3 length: 16 amino acids. Trimming removed 3 bases at V and 8 bases at J, with 22 bases between. Germline V CDR1 and CDR2: SEHNR, FQNEAQ (reference sequence). CDR3 region: CASSFSGSGRAEEAFF. Written as DNA, the CDR3 is TGTGCCAGCAGCTTTTCGGGGAGCGGAAGGGCGGAAGAAGCTTTCTTT. The whole variable domain, remainder taken from reference TRBV7-9 and TRBJ1-1, is DTGVSQNPRHKITKRGQNVTFRCDPISEHNRLYWYRQTLGQGPEFLTYFQNEAQLEKSRLLSDRFSAERPKGSFSTLEIQRTEQGDSAMYLCASSFSGSGRAEEAFFGQGTRLTVV.

V usage is TRBV19 and J usage is TRBJ2-2, with 10 bases matching TRBD2. The CDR3 length is 14 residues. Unmatched junction bases numbered 3, after V lost 6 bases and J lost 5 bases. CDR1 and CDR2 (germline): LNHDA, SQIVND (reference sequence). The CDR3 nucleotides are TGTGCCAGTAGGGCTAGCGGGAGTACCGGGGAGCTGTTTTTT. Encoded protein: CASRASGSTGELFF.

The chain carries TRBV5-6 and TRBJ1-4; 7 bases line up with TRBD1. V lost 5 bases and J lost 6; bases outside the gene matches: 10. Germline V gene sequence: CDR1 SGHDT, CDR2 YYEEEE. The CDR3 spans 15 residues. The CDR3 loop is CASRFESGGDEKLFF. As DNA, the CDR3 is TGTGCCAGCAGATTCGAGTCAGGGGGAGATGAAAAACTGTTTTTT.

This chain links TRBV6-5 with TRBJ1-1; maybe TRBD1 (5 bases). The CDR3 extends over 13 amino acids. Germline CDR1 and CDR2: MNHEY and SVGAGI. Trimming stripped 5 bases from V and 0 bases from J, with 7 bases between. CDR3 in amino acids: CASSPGLNTEAFF. The CDR3 coding sequence is TGTGCCAGCAGTCCAGGGTTGAACACTGAAGCTTTCTTT.

This chain uses TRBV3-1 (or the pseudogene TRBV3-2) with TRBJ2-3; 11 bases line up with TRBD2. With V trimmed by 4 bases and J by 4 bases, 10 bases remained unmatched. Looked up from germline, CDR1 is LGHDT and CDR2 is YNNKEL (reference sequence). There are 17 residues in the CDR3. DNA for the CDR3: TGTGCCAGCAGCCCGCGTAGGACTAGCGGGTTTGCAGATACGCAGTATTTT. Encoded protein: CASSPRRTSGFADTQYF.

This rearrangement joins TRBV25-1 to TRBJ1-1; 7 positions agree with TRBD1. Trimming took 3 bases from V and 0 from J; bases not matched to a gene: 7. The germline CDR1 and CDR2 sequences are MGHDK and SYGVNS. CDR3 size: 16 residues. The CDR3 sequence is CASSETTGTMNTEAFF. In DNA form, the CDR3 reads TGTGCCAGCAGTGAGACGACAGGGACGATGAACACTGAAGCTTTCTTT.

The V gene is TRBV18, the J gene TRBJ2-1, with 7 positions matching TRBD1. Unmatched junction bases numbered 5, after V lost 6 bases and J lost 3 bases. The V gene's germline CDR1 is KGHSH and CDR2 LQKENI. The CDR3 runs to 14 residues. This chain's CDR3 is CASSGTAVYNEQFF. The CDR3 DNA sequence: TGTGCCAGCTCCGGGACAGCCGTCTACAATGAGCAGTTCTTC.

The chain carries TRBV12-3 or TRBV12-4 and TRBJ2-7, with 8 bases identical to TRBD1. The CDR3 is 13 amino acids. Germline trimming cut 2 bases from V and 4 bases from J; bases unmatched to any gene: 1. The CDR3 protein is CASSLTGGYEQYV. Written as DNA, the CDR3 is TGTGCCAGCAGTTTAACAGGGGGGTACGAGCAGTACGTC.

The CDR3 here is CASSLAGLLTRLGTGELFF. CDR3 bases: TGTGCCAGCAGCTTGGCGGGACTGCTGACTAGATTGGGCACCGGGGAGCTGTTTTTT. The chain joins TRBV7-3 to TRBJ2-2; D might be TRBD2 (6 bases). V was clipped by 3 bases and J by 4 bases, with 24 bases between them. The CDR3 runs 19 residues. The germline V gene encodes CDR1 SGHTA and CDR2 FQGTGA. Full variable domain (remainder filled in from reference TRBV7-3 and TRBJ2-2): GAGVSQTPSNKVTEKGKYVELRCDPISGHTALYWYRQSLGQGPEFLIYFQGTGAADDSGLPNDRFFAVRPEGSVSTLKIQRTERGDSAVYLCASSLAGLLTRLGTGELFFGEGSRLTVL.

V and J are TRBV30 and TRBJ1-1, with D uncertain. V was pared by 2 bases and J by 0 bases, with 16 bases between. This CDR3 contains 16 residues. Germline V CDR1 and CDR2: GTSNPN, SVGIG (reference sequence). Written as DNA, the CDR3 is TGTGCCTGGAGTTCCCAACTCCAGGAAGTGAACACTGAAGCTTTCTTT. This encodes CAWSSQLQEVNTEAFF.

This chain joins TRBV5-6 and TRBJ2-5; no firm D call. This CDR3 spans 13 amino acids. The V gene lost 2 bases and the J gene lost 2 bases, with 7 bases spanning the gap. CDR1 is SGHDT, CDR2 YYEEEE, per germline. CDR3: CASSFPLQETQYF. The CDR3 DNA sequence: TGTGCCAGCAGCTTCCCTCTTCAAGAGACCCAGTACTTC.

This clone was detected only once. The chain couples TRBV24-1 to TRBJ2-3, with 9 bases lining up with TRBD2. This CDR3 comprises 16 residues. CDR1 and CDR2 (germline): KGHDR, SFDVKD. V lost 0 bases, J lost 3 bases, and 3 bases stayed unmatched. The CDR3, as DNA: TGTGCCACCAGTGATTTGGGTAGCGGGAGAACAGATACGCAGTATTTT. It codes for CATSDLGSGRTDTQYF.

The chain carries TRBV7-2 and TRBJ2-2, with 8 nucleotides matching TRBD1. V trimming: 2 bases; J trimming: 4 bases; junction bases outside the gene matches: 6. CDR1 is SGHTA and CDR2 is FQGNSA in the germline V gene. The CDR3 is 16 residues long. The CDR3 loop is CASSLYNRGFTGELFF. The CDR3 region has the DNA TGTGCCAGCAGCTTATATAACAGGGGGTTCACCGGGGAGCTGTTTTTT. Combining the CDR3 with reference TRBV7-2 and TRBJ2-2 gives the whole variable domain GAGVSQSPSNKVTEKGKDVELRCDPISGHTALYWYRQSLGQGLEFLIYFQGNSAPDKSGLPSDRFSAERTGGSVSTLTIQRTQQEDSAVYLCASSLYNRGFTGELFFGEGSRLTVL.

The J gene is TRBJ2-3, the V gene TRBV5-5; the D gene is possibly TRBD1 (6 bases). The CDR3 spans 13 residues. The V gene's germline CDR1 is SGHKS and CDR2 YYEKEE (reference sequence). Trimming took off 4 bases at V and 2 bases at J, with 8 bases between the two ends. In nucleotides, the CDR3 is TGTGCCAGCAGCAGGGACATCACAGATACGCAGTATTTT. Protein product: CASSRDITDTQYF. Variable domain in full (rest from reference TRBV5-5 and TRBJ2-3): DAGVTQSPTHLIKTRGQQVTLRCSPISGHKSVSWYQQVLGQGPQFIFQYYEKEERGRGNFPDRFSARQFPNYSSELNVNALLLGDSALYLCASSRDITDTQYFGPGTRLTVL.

This clone was seen a single time. This chain connects TRBV7-2 to TRBJ2-5; the match to TRBD1 covers 9 bases. V lost 5 bases to trimming and J lost 4 bases; unmatched junction nucleotides: 5. The CDR3 sequence is 14 residues long. Per the germline V gene, CDR1 is SGHTA and CDR2 is FQGNSA. As DNA, the CDR3 is TGTGCCAGCAGCATGGGACAGGGTCGAGAGACCCAGTACTTC. Translating it yields CASSMGQGRETQYF.

This clone has a handful of counts. Here the CDR3 DNA reads TGCGCCAGCAGCCAAGATCGGGGGGGGGTCGGAGGTGAAAAACTGTTTTTT. Protein sequence: CASSQDRGGVGGEKLFF. The rearrangement links TRBV4-1 to TRBJ1-4; a weak D match, TRBD1 (5 bases). CDR1 is MGHRA and CDR2 is YSYEKL in the germline V gene. V lost 0 bases and J 7 bases, leaving 18 bases between the germline ends. This CDR3 comprises 17 residues.

CDR3 DNA sequence: TGTGCCAGCAGCTCCCGACTAGGCGGGAGGGATAACACCGGGGAGCTGTTTTTT. Amino acids: CASSSRLGGRDNTGELFF. V is TRBV5-4 and J is TRBJ2-2, with TRBD2 matching over 9 bases. The CDR3 covers 18 residues. Germline CDR1 and CDR2: SGHNT and YYREEE (reference sequence). Trimming at V came to 3 bases and at J to 2 bases, leaving 11 bases not matched to a gene.